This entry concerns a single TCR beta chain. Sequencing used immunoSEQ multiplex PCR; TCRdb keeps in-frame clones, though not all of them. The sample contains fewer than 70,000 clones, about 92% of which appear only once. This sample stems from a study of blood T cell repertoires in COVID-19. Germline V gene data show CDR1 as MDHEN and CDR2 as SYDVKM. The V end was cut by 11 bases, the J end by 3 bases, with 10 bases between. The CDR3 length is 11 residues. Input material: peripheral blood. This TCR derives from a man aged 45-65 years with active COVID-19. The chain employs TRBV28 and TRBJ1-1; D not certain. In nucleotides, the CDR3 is TGTGCCCGCGAAACGGACACTGAAGCTTTCTTT. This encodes CARETDTEAFF.